This record looks at one T cell receptor beta chain sequence and its context. At the DNA level, this CDR3 is encoded by other sequences in the same sample as well. In assigning cohorts, the study relied on participant-reported clinical history. This sample stems from a study of blood T cell repertoires in COVID-19. Overall study: PBMCs, B-cell-depleted T cells, or T cells were the source of the cDNA or gDNA that made up the material.

The CDR3 covers 14 residues. V was trimmed by 0 bases and J by 2 bases, leaving 8 bases between them. CDR1 and CDR2 from the germline V gene are SGDLS and YYNGEE. Sequenced by immunoSEQ multiplex PCR; TCRdb stores in-frame clones only, minus some. The sample has approximately 400,000 clones, more than 70% seen once. Material for sequencing was PBMCs or T cells enriched from blood (not recorded which). This receptor was obtained from a man aged 25 to 40 who had recovered from COVID-19. The chain is built from TRBV9 and TRBJ1-1, with a tentative D call TRBD1 (6 bases). The CDR3: CASSVVGGNTEAFF. DNA for the CDR3: TGTGCCAGCAGCGTAGTAGGGGGAAACACTGAAGCTTTCTTT.